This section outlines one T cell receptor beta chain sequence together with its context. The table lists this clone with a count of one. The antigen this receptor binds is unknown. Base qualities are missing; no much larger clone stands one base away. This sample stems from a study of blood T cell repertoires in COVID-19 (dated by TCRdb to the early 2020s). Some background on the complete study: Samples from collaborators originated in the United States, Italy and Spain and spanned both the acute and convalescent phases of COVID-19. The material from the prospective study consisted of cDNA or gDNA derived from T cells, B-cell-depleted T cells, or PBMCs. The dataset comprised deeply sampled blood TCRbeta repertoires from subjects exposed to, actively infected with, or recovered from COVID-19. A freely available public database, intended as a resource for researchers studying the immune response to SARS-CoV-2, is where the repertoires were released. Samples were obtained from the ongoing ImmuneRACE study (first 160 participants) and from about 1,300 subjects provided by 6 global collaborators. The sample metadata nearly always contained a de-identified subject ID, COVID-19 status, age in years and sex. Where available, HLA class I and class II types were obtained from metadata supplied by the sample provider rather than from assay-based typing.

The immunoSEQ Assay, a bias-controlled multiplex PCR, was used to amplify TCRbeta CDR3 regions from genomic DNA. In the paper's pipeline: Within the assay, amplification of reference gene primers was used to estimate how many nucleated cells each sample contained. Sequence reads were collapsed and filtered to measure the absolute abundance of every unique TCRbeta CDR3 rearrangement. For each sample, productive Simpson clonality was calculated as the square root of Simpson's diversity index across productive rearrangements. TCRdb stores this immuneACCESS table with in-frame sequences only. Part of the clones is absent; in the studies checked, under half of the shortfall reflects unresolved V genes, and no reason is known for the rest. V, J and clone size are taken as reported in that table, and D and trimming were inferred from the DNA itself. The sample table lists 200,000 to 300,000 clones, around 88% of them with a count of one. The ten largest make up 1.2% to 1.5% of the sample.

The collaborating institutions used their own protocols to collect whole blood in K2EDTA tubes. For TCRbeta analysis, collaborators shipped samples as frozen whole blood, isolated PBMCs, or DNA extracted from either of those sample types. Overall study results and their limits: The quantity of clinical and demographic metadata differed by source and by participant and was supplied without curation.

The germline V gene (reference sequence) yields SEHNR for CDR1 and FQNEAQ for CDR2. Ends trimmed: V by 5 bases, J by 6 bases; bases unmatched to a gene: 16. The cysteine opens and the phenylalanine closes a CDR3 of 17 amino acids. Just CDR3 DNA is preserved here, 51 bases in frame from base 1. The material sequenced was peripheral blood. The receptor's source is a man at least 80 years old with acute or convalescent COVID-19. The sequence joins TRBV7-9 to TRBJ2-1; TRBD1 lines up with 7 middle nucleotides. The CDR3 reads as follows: CASSPNTGRGFPNEQFF. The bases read TGTGCCAGCAGCCCTAATACCGGCAGGGGGTTTCCCAATGAGCAGTTCTTC.